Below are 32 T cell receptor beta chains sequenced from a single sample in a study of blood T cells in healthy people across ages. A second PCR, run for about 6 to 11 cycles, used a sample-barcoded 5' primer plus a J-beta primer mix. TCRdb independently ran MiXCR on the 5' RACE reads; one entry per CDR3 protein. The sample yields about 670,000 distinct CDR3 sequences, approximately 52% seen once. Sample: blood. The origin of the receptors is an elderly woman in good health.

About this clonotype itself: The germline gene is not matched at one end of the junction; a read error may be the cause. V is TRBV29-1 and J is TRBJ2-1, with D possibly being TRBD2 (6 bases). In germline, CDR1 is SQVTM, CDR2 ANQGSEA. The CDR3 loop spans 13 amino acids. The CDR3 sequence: CSVGGRTYKEQFF. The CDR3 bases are TGCAGCGTTGGTGGGAGGACCTACAAGGAGCAGTTCTTC.

The CDR3 loop is CASSEGQGGPQETQYF. In DNA, the CDR3 is TGTGCCAGCAGTGAGGGGCAGGGGGGACCACAAGAGACCCAGTACTTC. The chain joins TRBV25-1 to TRBJ2-5; TRBD1 is a possible D gene (7 bases). V lost 3 bases to trimming and J lost 2 bases, with 16 bases between them. From germline, CDR1 is MGHDK and CDR2 SYGVNS. This CDR3 contains 16 residues.

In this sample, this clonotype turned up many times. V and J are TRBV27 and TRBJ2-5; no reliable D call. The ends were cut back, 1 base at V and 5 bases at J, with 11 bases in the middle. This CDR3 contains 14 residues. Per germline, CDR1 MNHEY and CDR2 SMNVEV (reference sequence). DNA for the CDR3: TGTGCCAGCAGTTTATACGGAGTGTCCGAGACCCAGTACTTC. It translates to CASSLYGVSETQYF.

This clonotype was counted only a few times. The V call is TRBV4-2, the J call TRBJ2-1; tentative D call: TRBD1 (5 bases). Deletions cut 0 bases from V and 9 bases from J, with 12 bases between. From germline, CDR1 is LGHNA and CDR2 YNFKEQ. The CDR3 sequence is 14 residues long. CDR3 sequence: CASSQDPRDLEQFF. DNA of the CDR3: TGTGCCAGCAGCCAAGATCCCAGGGATCTTGAGCAGTTCTTC.

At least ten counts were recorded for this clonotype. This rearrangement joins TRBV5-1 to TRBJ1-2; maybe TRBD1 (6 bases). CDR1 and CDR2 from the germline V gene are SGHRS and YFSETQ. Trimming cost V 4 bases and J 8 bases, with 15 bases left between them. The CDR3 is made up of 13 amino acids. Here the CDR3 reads CASSPTGNRGYTF. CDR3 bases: TGCGCCAGCAGCCCTACAGGGAACCGGGGCTACACCTTC.

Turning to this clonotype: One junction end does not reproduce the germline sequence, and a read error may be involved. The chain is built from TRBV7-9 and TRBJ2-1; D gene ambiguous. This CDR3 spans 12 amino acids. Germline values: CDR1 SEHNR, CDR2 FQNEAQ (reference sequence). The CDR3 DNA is TGTGCCAGCGGCTTAGAATACAATGAGCAGTTCTTC. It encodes CASGLEYNEQFF. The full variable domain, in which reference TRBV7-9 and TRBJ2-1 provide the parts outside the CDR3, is DTGVSQNPRHKITKRGQNVTFRCDPISEHNRLYWYRQTLGQGPEFLTYFQNEAQLEKSRLLSDRFSAERPKGSFSTLEIQRTEQGDSAMYLCASGLEYNEQFFGPGTRLTVL.

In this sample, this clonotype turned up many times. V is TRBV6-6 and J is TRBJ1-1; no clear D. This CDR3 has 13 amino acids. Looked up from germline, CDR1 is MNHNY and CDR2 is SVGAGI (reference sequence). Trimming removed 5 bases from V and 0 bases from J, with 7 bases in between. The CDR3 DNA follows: TGTGCCAGCAGTCTATTTATGAACACTGAAGCTTTCTTT. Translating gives CASSLFMNTEAFF.

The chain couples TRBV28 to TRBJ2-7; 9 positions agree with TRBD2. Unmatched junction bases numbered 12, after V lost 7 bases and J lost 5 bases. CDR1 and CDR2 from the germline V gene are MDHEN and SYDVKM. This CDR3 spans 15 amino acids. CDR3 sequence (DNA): TGTGCCAGCACAGACAGCGGGAGGCCCTTGAACGAGCAGTACTTC. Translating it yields CASTDSGRPLNEQYF.

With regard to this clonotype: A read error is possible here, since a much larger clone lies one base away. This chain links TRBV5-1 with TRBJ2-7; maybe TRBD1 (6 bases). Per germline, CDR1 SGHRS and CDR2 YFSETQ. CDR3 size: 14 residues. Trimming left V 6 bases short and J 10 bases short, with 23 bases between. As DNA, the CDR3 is TGCGCCAGCAACTTACAGGGAACCCAAGAGGCCCAGTACTTC. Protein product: CASNLQGTQEAQYF.

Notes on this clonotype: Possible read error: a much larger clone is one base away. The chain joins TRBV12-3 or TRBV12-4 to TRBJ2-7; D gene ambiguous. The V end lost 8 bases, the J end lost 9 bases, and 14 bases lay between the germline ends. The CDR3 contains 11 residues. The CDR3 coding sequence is TGTGCCAGCGGATCCCCCCGAGCGCAGTACTTC. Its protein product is CASGSPRAQYF.

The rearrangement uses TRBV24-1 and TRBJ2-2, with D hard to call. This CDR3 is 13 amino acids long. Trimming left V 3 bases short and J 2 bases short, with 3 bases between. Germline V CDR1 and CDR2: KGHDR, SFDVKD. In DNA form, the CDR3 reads TGTGCCACCAGTGATCCAAACACCGGGGAGCTGTTTTTT. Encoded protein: CATSDPNTGELFF.

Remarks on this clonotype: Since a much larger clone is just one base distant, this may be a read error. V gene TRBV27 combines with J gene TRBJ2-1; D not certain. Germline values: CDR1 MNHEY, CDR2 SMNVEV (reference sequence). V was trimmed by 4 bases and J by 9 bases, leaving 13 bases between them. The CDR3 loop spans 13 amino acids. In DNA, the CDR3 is TGTGCCAGCAGTTACGGTAGTCCGGCTGAGCAGTTCTTC. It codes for CASSYGSPAEQFF.

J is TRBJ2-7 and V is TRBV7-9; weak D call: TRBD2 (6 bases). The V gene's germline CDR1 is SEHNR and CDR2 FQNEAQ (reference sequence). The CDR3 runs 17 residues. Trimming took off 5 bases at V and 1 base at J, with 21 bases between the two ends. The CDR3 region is CASSHLFNGRFSYEQYF. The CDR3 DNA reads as TGTGCCAGCAGCCACCTTTTTAACGGGAGATTTTCCTACGAGCAGTACTTC.

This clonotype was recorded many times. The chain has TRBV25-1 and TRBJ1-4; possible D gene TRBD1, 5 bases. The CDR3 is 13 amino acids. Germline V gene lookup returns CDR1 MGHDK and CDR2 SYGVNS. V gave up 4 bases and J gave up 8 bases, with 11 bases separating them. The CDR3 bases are TGTGCCAGCAGTGTAAGGGGAGCAGAAAAACTGTTTTTT. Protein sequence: CASSVRGAEKLFF.

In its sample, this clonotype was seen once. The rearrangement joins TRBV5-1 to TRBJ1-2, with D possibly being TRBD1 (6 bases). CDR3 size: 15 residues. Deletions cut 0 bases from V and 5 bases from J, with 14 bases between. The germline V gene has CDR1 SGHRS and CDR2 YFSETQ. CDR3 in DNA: TGCGCCAGCAGCTTGGAAACAGGGCCACGGTATGGCTACACCTTC. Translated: CASSLETGPRYGYTF.

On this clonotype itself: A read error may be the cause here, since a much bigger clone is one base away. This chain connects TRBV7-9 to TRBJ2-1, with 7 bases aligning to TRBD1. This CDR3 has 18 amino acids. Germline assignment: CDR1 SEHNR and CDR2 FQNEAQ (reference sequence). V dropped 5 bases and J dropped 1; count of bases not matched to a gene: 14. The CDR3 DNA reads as TGTGCCAGCAGCGTACGATTTAGGACAGGTGGTTCCTACAATGAGCAGTTCTTC. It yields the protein CASSVRFRTGGSYNEQFF.

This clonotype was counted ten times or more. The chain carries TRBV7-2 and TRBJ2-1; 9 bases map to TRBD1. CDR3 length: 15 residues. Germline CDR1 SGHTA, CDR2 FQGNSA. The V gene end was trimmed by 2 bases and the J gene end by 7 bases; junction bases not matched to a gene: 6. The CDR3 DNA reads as TGTGCCAGCAGCTTAATTCCGGGACAGGGTAATGAGCAGTTCTTC. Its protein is CASSLIPGQGNEQFF.

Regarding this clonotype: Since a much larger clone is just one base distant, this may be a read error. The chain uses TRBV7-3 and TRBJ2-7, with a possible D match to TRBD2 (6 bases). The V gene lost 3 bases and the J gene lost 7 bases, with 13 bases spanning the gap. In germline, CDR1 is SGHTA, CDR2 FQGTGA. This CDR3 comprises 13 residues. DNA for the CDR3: TGTGCCAGCAGCTTCCTAGCGAACAATGAGCAGTACTTC. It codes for CASSFLANNEQYF. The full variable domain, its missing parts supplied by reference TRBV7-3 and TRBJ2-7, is GAGVSQTPSNKVTEKGKYVELRCDPISGHTALYWYRQSLGQGPEFLIYFQGTGAADDSGLPNDRFFAVRPEGSVSTLKIQRTERGDSAVYLCASSFLANNEQYFGPGTRLTVT.

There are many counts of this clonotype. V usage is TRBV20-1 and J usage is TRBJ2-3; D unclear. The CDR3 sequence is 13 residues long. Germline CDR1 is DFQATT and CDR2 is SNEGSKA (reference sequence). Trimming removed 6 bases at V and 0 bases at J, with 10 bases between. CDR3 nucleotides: TGCAGTGCCAGGCCTCTTAGCACAGATACGCAGTATTTT. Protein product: CSARPLSTDTQYF.

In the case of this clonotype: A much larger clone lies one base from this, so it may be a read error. CDR3 protein: CASTKGGTSYEQYF. In nucleotides, the CDR3 is TGCGCCAGCACGAAAGGCGGGACCTCCTACGAGCAGTACTTC. The chain links TRBV5-1 to TRBJ2-7, with D possibly being TRBD2 (6 bases). CDR1 is SGHRS and CDR2 is YFSETQ in the germline V gene. V was cut by 6 bases and J by 0 bases, with 13 bases left in between. CDR3 length: 14 amino acids.

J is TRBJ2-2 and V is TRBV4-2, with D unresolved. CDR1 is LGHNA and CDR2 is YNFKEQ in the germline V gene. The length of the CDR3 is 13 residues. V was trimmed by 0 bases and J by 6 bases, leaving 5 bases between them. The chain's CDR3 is CASSQDYPGELFF. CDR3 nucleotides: TGTGCCAGCAGCCAAGATTATCCCGGGGAGCTGTTTTTT.

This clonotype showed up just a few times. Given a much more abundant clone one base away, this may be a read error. The CDR3 region has the DNA TGTGCCAGCAGCTTAACCACAGGTACGCAGTATTTT. This sequence encodes CASSLTTGTQYF. The chain carries TRBV7-9 and TRBJ2-3, with a possible D match to TRBD1 (5 bases). The CDR3 is made up of 12 amino acids. Germline lookup yields CDR1 SEHNR and CDR2 FQNEAQ (reference sequence).

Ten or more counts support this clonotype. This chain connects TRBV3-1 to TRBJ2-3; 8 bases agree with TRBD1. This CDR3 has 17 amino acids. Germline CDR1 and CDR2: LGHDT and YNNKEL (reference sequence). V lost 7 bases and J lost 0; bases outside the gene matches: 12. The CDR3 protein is CASTHRGDRRSTDTQYF. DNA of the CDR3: TGTGCCAGCACCCACAGAGGGGACAGGCGAAGCACAGATACGCAGTATTTT.

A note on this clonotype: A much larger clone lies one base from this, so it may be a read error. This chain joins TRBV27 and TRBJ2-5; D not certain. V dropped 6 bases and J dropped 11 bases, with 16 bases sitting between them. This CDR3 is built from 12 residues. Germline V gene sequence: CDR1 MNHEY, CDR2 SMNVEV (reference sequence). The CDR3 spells CASRGVYNEQYF. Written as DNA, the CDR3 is TGTGCCAGCAGAGGAGTTTACAATGAGCAGTACTTC.

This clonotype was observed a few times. In DNA, the CDR3 is TGCAGTGCCACTAGCATCAGGTACGGTCAGCCCCAGCATTTT. Its translation is CSATSIRYGQPQHF. The J gene is TRBJ1-5, the V gene TRBV20-1; D ambiguous. Between the trimmed V and J ends, which lost 6 bases and 6 bases, there was a span of 18 bases. From germline, CDR1 is DFQATT and CDR2 SNEGSKA (reference sequence). There are 14 residues in the CDR3.

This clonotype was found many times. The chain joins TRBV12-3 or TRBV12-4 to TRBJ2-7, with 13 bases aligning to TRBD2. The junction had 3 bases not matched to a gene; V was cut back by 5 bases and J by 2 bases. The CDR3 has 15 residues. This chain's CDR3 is CASSKTSGGPYEQYF. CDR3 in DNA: TGTGCCAGCAGTAAGACTAGCGGGGGGCCCTACGAGCAGTACTTC.

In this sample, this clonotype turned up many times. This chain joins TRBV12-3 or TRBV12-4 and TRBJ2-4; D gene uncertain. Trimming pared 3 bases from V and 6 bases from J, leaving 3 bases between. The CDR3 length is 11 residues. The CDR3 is CASSLGNIQYF. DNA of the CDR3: TGTGCCAGCAGTTTGGGAAACATTCAGTACTTC.

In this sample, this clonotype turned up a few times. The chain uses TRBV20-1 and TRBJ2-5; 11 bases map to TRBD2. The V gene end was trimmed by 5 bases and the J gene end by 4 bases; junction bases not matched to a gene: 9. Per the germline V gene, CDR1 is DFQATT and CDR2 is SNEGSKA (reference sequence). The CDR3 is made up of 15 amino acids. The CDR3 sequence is CSADGTSGLGETQYF. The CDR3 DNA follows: TGCAGTGCTGACGGGACTAGCGGCTTGGGAGAGACCCAGTACTTC.

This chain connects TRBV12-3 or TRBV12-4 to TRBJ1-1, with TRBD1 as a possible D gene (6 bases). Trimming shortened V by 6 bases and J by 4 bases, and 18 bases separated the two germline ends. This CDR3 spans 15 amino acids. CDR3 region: CASSRTRGGGTEAFF. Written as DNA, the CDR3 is TGTGCCAGCAGCCGAACCCGGGGGGGCGGCACTGAAGCTTTCTTT.

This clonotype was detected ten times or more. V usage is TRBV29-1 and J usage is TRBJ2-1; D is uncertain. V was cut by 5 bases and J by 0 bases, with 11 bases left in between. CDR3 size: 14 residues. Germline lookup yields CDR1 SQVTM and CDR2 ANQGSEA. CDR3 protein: CSVLILSSYNEQFF. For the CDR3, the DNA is TGCAGCGTTTTGATCCTCAGCTCCTACAATGAGCAGTTCTTC.

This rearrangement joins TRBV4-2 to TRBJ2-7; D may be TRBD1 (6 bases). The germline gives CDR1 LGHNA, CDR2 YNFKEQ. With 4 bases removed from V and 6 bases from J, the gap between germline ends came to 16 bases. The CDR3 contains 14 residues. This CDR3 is CASSRNSGASEQYF. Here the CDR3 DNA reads TGTGCCAGCAGCCGAAATTCAGGGGCATCCGAGCAGTACTTC.

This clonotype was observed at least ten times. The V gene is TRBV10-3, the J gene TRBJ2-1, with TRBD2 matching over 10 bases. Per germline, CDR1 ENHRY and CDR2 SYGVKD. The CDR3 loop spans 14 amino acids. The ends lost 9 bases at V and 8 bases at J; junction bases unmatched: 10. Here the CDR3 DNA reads TGTGCCATAAGTACTAGCGGGGTAGCAGATGAGCAGTTCTTC. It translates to CAISTSGVADEQFF.